The 25 T cell receptor beta chains below were found in one sample sequenced in a study of radiotherapy plus CTLA-4 blockade in lung cancer. TCRdb's table, derived via immunoSEQ multiplex PCR, lists solely in-frame clones and lacks some. The sample yields around 110,000 clones, roughly 77% seen once. The sequences come from peripheral blood, collected from a patient treated with radiotherapy plus ipilimumab. Source of these receptors: a human donor with non-small cell lung cancer that progressed on radiotherapy plus ipilimumab. Some clones in this sample may be carry-over from other donors' samples.

The chain links TRBV7-6 to TRBJ2-5, with 9 bases that match TRBD2. The ends lost 2 bases at V and 5 bases at J; junction bases unmatched: 12. CDR3 length equals 17 residues. Germline CDR1 is SGHVS and CDR2 is FNYEAQ. CDR3 loop: CASSLSAGGPLWETQYF. DNA for the CDR3: TGTGCCAGCAGCTTATCTGCGGGGGGGCCTTTGTGGGAGACCCAGTACTTC.

The chain has TRBV19 and TRBJ2-7; D is uncertain. This CDR3 region has 13 residues. Germline V CDR1 and CDR2: LNHDA, SQIVND (reference sequence). The V gene lost 5 bases and the J gene lost 5 bases, with 13 bases spanning the gap. The CDR3 region is CASSFMNMHEQYF. CDR3 in DNA: TGTGCCAGTAGTTTTATGAATATGCACGAGCAGTACTTC.

This clone appeared a few times. V gene TRBV2 combines with J gene TRBJ2-5; 9 nucleotides agree with TRBD1. Germline V gene data show CDR1 as SNHLY and CDR2 as FYNNEI. CDR3 length: 15 amino acids. V lost 2 bases and J lost 5; bases outside the gene matches: 6. This chain's CDR3 is CASSEYRGLWETQYF. As DNA, the CDR3 is TGTGCCAGCAGTGAATACAGGGGGCTTTGGGAGACCCAGTACTTC. Variable domain in full (rest from reference TRBV2 and TRBJ2-5): EPEVTQTPSHQVTQMGQEVILRCVPISNHLYFYWYRQILGQKVEFLVSFYNNEISEKSEIFDDQFSVERPDGSNFTLKIRSTKLEDSAMYFCASSEYRGLWETQYFGPGTRLLVL.

This clone was picked up one time. The V and J genes are TRBV4-3 and TRBJ2-1; D is unresolved. This CDR3 region has 14 residues. Germline CDR1 and CDR2: LGHNA and YSLEER. V lost 1 base and J 4 bases, leaving 8 bases between the germline ends. The CDR3 reads CASSQARRYNEQFF. DNA for the CDR3: TGCGCCAGCAGCCAAGCCCGGCGTTACAATGAGCAGTTCTTC.

The rearrangement uses TRBV5-1 and TRBJ1-2, with D tentatively TRBD1 (5 bases). The CDR3 is made up of 14 amino acids. Germline V gene sequence: CDR1 SGHRS, CDR2 YFSETQ. Trimming took 6 bases from V and 4 from J, leaving 16 bases between them. DNA of the CDR3: TGCGCCAGCACCCCCGACGGGGGTGGCTATGGCTACACCTTC. Translation: CASTPDGGGYGYTF. Looking up the rest from reference TRBV5-1 and TRBJ1-2 gives the full variable domain: KAGVTQTPRYLIKTRGQQVTLSCSPISGHRSVSWYQQTPGQGLQFLFEYFSETQRNKGNFPGRFSGRQFSNSRSEMNVSTLELGDSALYLCASTPDGGGYGYTFGSGTRLTVV.

A word on this clone: The sample has other DNA sequences that encode this CDR3 too. The chain couples TRBV18 to TRBJ2-7; D not certain. Germline V gene lookup returns CDR1 KGHSH and CDR2 LQKENI. This CDR3 spans 13 amino acids. V lost 0 bases and J lost 0, with 3 bases in between. The CDR3: CASSPPSSYEQYF. CDR3 bases: TGTGCCAGCTCACCACCAAGCTCCTACGAGCAGTACTTC.

The chain recombines TRBV4-1 with TRBJ2-1; 11 bases fit TRBD2. J gave up 4 bases and V 3 bases, and 5 bases lay outside the gene matches. Germline-derived CDR1 and CDR2 are MGHRA and YSYEKL. The CDR3 covers 16 residues. This CDR3 reads CASSQPGLAGYNEQFF. DNA for the CDR3: TGCGCCAGCAGCCAGCCTGGACTAGCGGGTTACAATGAGCAGTTCTTC.

The chain carries TRBV19 and TRBJ2-2; D gene uncertain. V was trimmed by 2 bases and J by 5 bases, leaving 12 bases between them. This CDR3 is built from 15 residues. Germline CDR1 and CDR2: LNHDA and SQIVND (reference sequence). The CDR3 spells CASSIMAHRTGELFF. The CDR3 DNA follows: TGTGCCAGTAGTATAATGGCACACCGGACCGGGGAGCTGTTTTTT.

In this sample, this clone turned up a few times. The chain has TRBV27 and TRBJ1-2, with TRBD1 matching over 8 bases. With V trimmed by 6 bases and J by 2 bases, 11 bases remained unmatched. The CDR3 contains 16 residues. CDR1 MNHEY and CDR2 SMNVEV come from the germline V gene (reference sequence). CDR3 DNA: TGTGCCAGCAGGGCCGGCAGGGGGCAGAAGAACTATGGCTACACCTTC. Its protein is CASRAGRGQKNYGYTF.

The chain has TRBV6-1 and TRBJ2-7; 10 positions agree with TRBD1. The CDR3 covers 14 residues. Looked up from germline, CDR1 is MNHNS and CDR2 is SASEGT. After removal of 7 bases from V and 4 bases from J, the junction contained 7 bases not matched to a gene. CDR3 amino acids: CASNLDRGRYEQYF. The CDR3 DNA is TGTGCCAGCAATCTTGACAGGGGGCGTTACGAGCAGTACTTC.

This chain links TRBV4-3 with TRBJ1-1; a possible D gene is TRBD1 (5 bases). The V end lost 1 base, the J end lost 13 bases, and 16 bases lay between the germline ends. Germline-derived CDR1 and CDR2 are LGHNA and YSLEER. CDR3 length: 13 amino acids. The CDR3 loop reads CASSQVRGRRVFF. CDR3 coding DNA: TGCGCCAGCAGCCAAGTTCGGGGCAGGCGTGTTTTCTTT.

Here the CDR3 reads CASGLVPANYGYTF. The CDR3 bases are TGTGCTAGTGGTTTGGTACCAGCTAACTATGGCTACACCTTC. The chain uses TRBV12-5 and TRBJ1-2; no definite D call. Germline CDR1 and CDR2: LGHNT and FRNRAP. Trimming took 0 bases from V and 0 from J, leaving 5 bases between them. The CDR3 loop spans 14 amino acids.

The chain combines TRBV5-1 with TRBJ2-1; TRBD2 might be the D (5 bases). This CDR3 has 14 amino acids. Trimming took off 5 bases at V and 8 bases at J, with 17 bases between the two ends. The germline gives CDR1 SGHRS, CDR2 YFSETQ. The CDR3 DNA follows: TGCGCCAGCAGTCCGCGGGCCTCCACCGATGAGCAGTTCTTC. The encoded protein is CASSPRASTDEQFF.

The chain uses TRBV7-9 and TRBJ2-7; 7 bases fit TRBD1. Trimming took 5 bases from V and 2 from J; bases not matched to a gene: 12. This CDR3 is built from 16 residues. CDR1 is SEHNR and CDR2 is FQNEAQ in the germline V gene (reference sequence). In DNA form, the CDR3 reads TGTGCCAGCAGCCCGGCCCCGACAGGGTTTCCCTACGAGCAGTACTTC. Translating gives CASSPAPTGFPYEQYF.

V gene TRBV7-2 combines with J gene TRBJ2-1; no definite D call. Germline V gene data show CDR1 as SGHTA and CDR2 as FQGNSA. The CDR3 runs 14 residues. Trimming shortened V by 2 bases and J by 10 bases, and 15 bases separated the two germline ends. CDR3 residues: CASSLYSRPTEQFF. In DNA form, the CDR3 reads TGTGCCAGCAGCTTATATAGTCGACCGACCGAGCAGTTCTTC.

This clone has just a few counts. The chain is built from TRBV6-5 and TRBJ1-2; no clear D. Germline V gene data show CDR1 as MNHEY and CDR2 as SVGAGI. CDR3 length equals 13 residues. Trimming cost V 6 bases and J 6 bases, with 14 bases left between them. The CDR3 bases are TGTGCCAGCAGAATCCGGGCCTCTCATGGCTACACCTTC. As protein: CASRIRASHGYTF.

The rearrangement uses TRBV13 and TRBJ2-7; 11 nucleotides line up with TRBD2. Losses at the gene ends were 2 bases for V and 0 bases for J; bases not matched to a gene: 9. Germline V lookup: CDR1 PRHDT, CDR2 FYEKMQ (reference sequence). This CDR3 comprises 18 residues. CDR3 sequence (DNA): TGTGCCAGCAGCTTAATAGCCGGGACTAGCGGACTCTCCTACGAGCAGTACTTC. Its protein is CASSLIAGTSGLSYEQYF.

The chain couples TRBV19 to TRBJ1-1; D not certain. Germline V lookup: CDR1 LNHDA, CDR2 SQIVND (reference sequence). Trimming shortened V by 8 bases and J by 1 base, and 11 bases separated the two germline ends. The CDR3 is 13 amino acids. CDR3 sequence (DNA): TGTGCCAGTGAAGAGCAGTGGAACACTGAAGCTTTCTTT. It specifies CASEEQWNTEAFF.

V and J are TRBV5-1 and TRBJ2-1; D is possibly TRBD2 (6 bases). This CDR3 has 16 amino acids. V gave up 0 bases and J gave up 5 bases, with 15 bases separating them. Looked up from germline, CDR1 is SGHRS and CDR2 is YFSETQ. DNA of the CDR3: TGCGCCAGCAGCTTGGTAGGAGGGGCGGTCGACAATGAGCAGTTCTTC. Residues: CASSLVGGAVDNEQFF.

The chain couples TRBV2 to TRBJ2-3; TRBD2 agrees at 9 bases. Germline V gene sequence: CDR1 SNHLY, CDR2 FYNNEI. V was pared by 7 bases and J by 4 bases, with 9 bases of the junction left unmatched. This CDR3 is built from 15 residues. This chain's CDR3 is CASNGAGGLADTQYF. CDR3 nucleotides: TGTGCCAGCAATGGAGCGGGGGGTCTCGCAGATACGCAGTATTTT.

The rearrangement joins TRBV10-3 to TRBJ1-2; tentative D call: TRBD1 (6 bases). CDR3 length: 12 amino acids. V was trimmed by 11 bases and J by 6 bases, leaving 16 bases between them. The V gene's germline CDR1 is ENHRY and CDR2 SYGVKD. CDR3 sequence reads: CAVYRVGHGYTF. Here the CDR3 DNA reads TGTGCCGTCTACAGGGTTGGTCATGGCTACACCTTC.

The J gene is TRBJ2-3, the V gene TRBV20-1, with D tentatively TRBD1 (6 bases). CDR1 is DFQATT and CDR2 is SNEGSKA in the germline V gene (reference sequence). CDR3 length equals 11 residues. Trimming stripped 5 bases from V and 9 bases from J, with 12 bases between. The chain's CDR3 is CSAQRQGTQYF. The CDR3 DNA is TGCAGTGCTCAGAGGCAGGGGACGCAGTATTTT.

This sequence joins TRBV9 and TRBJ2-3; perhaps TRBD2 as D (5 bases). With 4 bases removed from V and 6 bases from J, the gap between germline ends came to 9 bases. The CDR3 totals 12 residues. CDR1 is SGDLS and CDR2 is YYNGEE in the germline V gene. CDR3 loop: CASSNPGDTQYF. The CDR3 DNA sequence: TGTGCCAGCAGCAATCCGGGGGATACGCAGTATTTT.

V is TRBV14 and J is TRBJ1-1; no clear D. The germline gives CDR1 SGHDN, CDR2 FVKESK. The CDR3 length is 18 residues. Trimming cost V 1 base and J 0 bases, with 18 bases left between them. The CDR3 sequence: CASSQGPLRVGMNTEAFF. Here the CDR3 DNA reads TGTGCCAGCAGCCAAGGCCCACTTAGGGTGGGCATGAACACTGAAGCTTTCTTT.

V usage is TRBV7-3 and J usage is TRBJ1-2, with D unresolved. V lost 0 bases to trimming and J lost 7 bases, with 21 bases between them. Germline V gives CDR1 SGHTA, CDR2 FQGTGA. The CDR3 covers 17 residues. The CDR3 sequence is CASSLTGNEGGSGGYTF. CDR3 nucleotides: TGTGCCAGCAGCTTAACGGGGAACGAAGGAGGGAGTGGTGGCTACACCTTC.